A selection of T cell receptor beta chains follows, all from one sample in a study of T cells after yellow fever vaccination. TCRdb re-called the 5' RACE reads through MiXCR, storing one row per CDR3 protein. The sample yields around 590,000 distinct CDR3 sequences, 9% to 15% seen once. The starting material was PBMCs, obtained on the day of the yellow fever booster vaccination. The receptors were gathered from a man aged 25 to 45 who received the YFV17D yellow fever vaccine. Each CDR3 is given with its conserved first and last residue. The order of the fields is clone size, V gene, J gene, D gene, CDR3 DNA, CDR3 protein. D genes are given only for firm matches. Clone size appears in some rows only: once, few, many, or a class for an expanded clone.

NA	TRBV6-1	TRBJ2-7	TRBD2	TGTGCCAGCAGTCCTCCGGGGGGGGGATACTACGAGCAGTACTTC	CASSPPGGGYYEQYF
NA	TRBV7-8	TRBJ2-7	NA	TGTGCCAGCAGCTTAGAGCCGGGGGCGCACGAGCAGTACTTC	CASSLEPGAHEQYF
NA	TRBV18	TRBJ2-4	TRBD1	TGTGCCAGCTCACCACTACGCCAGGGGGTCGGCATTCAGTACTTC	CASSPLRQGVGIQYF
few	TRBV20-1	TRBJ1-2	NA	TGCAGTGCTAGTTCCCCAAACTATGGCTACACCTTC	CSASSPNYGYTF
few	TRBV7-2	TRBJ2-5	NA	TGTGCCAGCAGCCAGAACGGCCAGACCCAGTACTTC	CASSQNGQTQYF
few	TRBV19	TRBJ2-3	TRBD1	TGTGCCAGTAGGGGGTGGACAGGGCCAGATACGCAGTATTTT	CASRGWTGPDTQYF
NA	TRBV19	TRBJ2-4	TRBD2	TGTGCCAGTAGTATCGATCTAGCGGGCGGCAAAAACATTCAGTACTTC	CASSIDLAGGKNIQYF
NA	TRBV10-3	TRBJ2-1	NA	TGTGCCATCAGTGAGGGCCGGGATCAGCAGTTCTTC	CAISEGRDQQFF
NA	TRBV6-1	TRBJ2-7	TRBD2	TGTGCCAGCAGTGCCCCTAGCGGGAGCGCCTACGAGCAGTACTTC	CASSAPSGSAYEQYF
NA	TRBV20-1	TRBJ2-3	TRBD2	TGCAGTGCTAGAGATCCGACTAGCGGCACAGATGCGCAGTATTTT	CSARDPTSGTDAQYF
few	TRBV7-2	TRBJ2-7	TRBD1	TGTGACAGCAGCCTAGACAGGGGATCCTACGAGCAGTACTTC	CDSSLDRGSYEQYF
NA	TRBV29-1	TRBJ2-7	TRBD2	TGCAGCGCCTTGCTCAGACTAGCGGGGTCCTACGAGCAGTACTTC	CSALLRLAGSYEQYF
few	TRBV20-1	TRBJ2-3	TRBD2	TGCAGTGCTAGAGCCCCCGGGACTAGCGGGCTGAGCACAGATACGCAGTATTTT	CSARAPGTSGLSTDTQYF
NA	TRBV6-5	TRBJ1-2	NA	TGTGCCAGCAGTTACTCTACGCGAAGGGGAGACTATGGCTACACCTTC	CASSYSTRRGDYGYTF
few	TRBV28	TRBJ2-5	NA	TGTGCCAGCAGTTCCTTGGTTGGCGGGTTGGGGACCCAGTACTTC	CASSSLVGGLGTQYF
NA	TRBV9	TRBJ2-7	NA	TGTGCCAGCAGCGCGACAGGTCTCTACGAGCAGTACTTC	CASSATGLYEQYF
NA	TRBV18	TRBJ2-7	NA	TGTGCCAGCTCACCTTACCAGACCTACGAGCAGTACTTC	CASSPYQTYEQYF
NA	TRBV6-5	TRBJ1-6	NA	TGTGCCAGCAGTTACTCTGTCGGAGGCCTCCAGGGACCCCTCCACTTT	CASSYSVGGLQGPLHF
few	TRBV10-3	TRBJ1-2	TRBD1	TGTGCCATCAGTGAGAGGGACAGGGCCTTCCTCACCTTC	CAISERDRAFLTF
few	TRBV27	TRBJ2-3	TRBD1	TGTGCCAGCAGTCCACGGGACAGGGGGATCGGTCATCAGACAGATACGCAGTATTTT	CASSPRDRGIGHQTDTQYF
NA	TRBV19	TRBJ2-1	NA	TGTGCCAGTAGTATGTTACTGCGGTACAATGAGCAGTTCTTC	CASSMLLRYNEQFF
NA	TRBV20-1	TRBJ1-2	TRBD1	TGCAGTGCTAGACTGACAGGGGTGCATGGCTACACCTTC	CSARLTGVHGYTF
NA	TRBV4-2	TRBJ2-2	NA	TGTGCCAGCAGCCAAGAATCTAATAGAGAAATCGGGGAGCTGTTTTTT	CASSQESNREIGELFF
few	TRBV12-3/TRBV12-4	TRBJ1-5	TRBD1	TGTGCCAGCAGCCCGACAGGGGGGATCAATCAGCCCCAGCATTTT	CASSPTGGINQPQHF
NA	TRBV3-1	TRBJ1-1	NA	TGTGCCAGCAGCCAGCGGCAGAGCGGCACTGAAGCTTTCTTT	CASSQRQSGTEAFF
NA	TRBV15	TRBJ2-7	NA	TGTGCCACCAGCAGGACTACTGCGCCCTACGAGCAGTACTTC	CATSRTTAPYEQYF
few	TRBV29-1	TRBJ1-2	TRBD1	TGCAGCGTCAAGGGACAGAACTATGGCTACACCTTC	CSVKGQNYGYTF
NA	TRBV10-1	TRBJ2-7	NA	TGCGCCAGCAGTGATCACAGGGCCTACGAGCAGTACTTC	CASSDHRAYEQYF
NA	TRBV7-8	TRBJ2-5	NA	TGTGCCAGCAGCCCTTTCCGAGAGACCCAGTACTTC	CASSPFRETQYF
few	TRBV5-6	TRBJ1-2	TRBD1	TGTGCCAGCAGACCAACGCCGGGACAGGGGAAGTGGGACTATGGCTACACCTTC	CASRPTPGQGKWDYGYTF
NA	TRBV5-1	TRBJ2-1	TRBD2	TGCGCCAGCAGCTTGGCTAGCGGGGCAGCCAATGAGCAGTTCTTC	CASSLASGAANEQFF
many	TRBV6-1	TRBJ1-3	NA	TGTGCCAGCAGCCTGGGTGGACAGTTCAACTCTGGAAACACCATATATTTT	CASSLGGQFNSGNTIYF
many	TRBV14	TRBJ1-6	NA	TGTGCCAGCAGCCCCCTCGGAGGGGGGAATTCACCCCTCCACTTT	CASSPLGGGNSPLHF
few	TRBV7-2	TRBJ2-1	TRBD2	TGTGCCAGCAGCTTAGCGTCAGCGGGAGTCGGCAATGAGCAGTTCTTC	CASSLASAGVGNEQFF
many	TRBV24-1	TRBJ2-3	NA	TGTGCCACCCTGGGCGGGCGTTTCACAGATACGCAGTATTTT	CATLGGRFTDTQYF
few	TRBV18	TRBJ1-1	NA	TGTGCCAGCTCACCGGGGACCCCCTCGCTCGGCACTGAAGCTTTCTTT	CASSPGTPSLGTEAFF
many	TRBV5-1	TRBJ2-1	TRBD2	TGCGCCAGCAGCTTGGTAGCGGGAGAACCCAATGAGCAGTTCTTC	CASSLVAGEPNEQFF
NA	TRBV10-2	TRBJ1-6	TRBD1	TGCGCCAGCGGAGGGGACAGATCCCTCCACTTT	CASGGDRSLHF
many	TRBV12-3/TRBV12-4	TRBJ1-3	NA	TGTGCCAGCAGTTTAGTATCGGCCTTCTCTGGAAACACCATATATTTT	CASSLVSAFSGNTIYF
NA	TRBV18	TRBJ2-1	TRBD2	TGTGCCAGCTCACCTAGGGACTACAACAATGAGCAGTTCTTC	CASSPRDYNNEQFF
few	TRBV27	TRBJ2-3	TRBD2	TGTGCCAGCAGTCAGACTAGCGGGAGAGCCCTCACAGATACGCAGTATTTT	CASSQTSGRALTDTQYF
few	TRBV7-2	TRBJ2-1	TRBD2	TGTGCCAGCAGCTCGCCCTACGGGACTAGCGGTTACAATGAGCAGTTCTTC	CASSSPYGTSGYNEQFF
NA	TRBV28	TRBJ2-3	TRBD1	TGTGCCAGCAAGACAGGGGGCGCGTTTACGCAGTATTTT	CASKTGGAFTQYF
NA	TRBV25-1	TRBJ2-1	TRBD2	TGTGCCAGCAGTGCAACTAGCGGCTTCTACAATGAGCAGTTCTTC	CASSATSGFYNEQFF
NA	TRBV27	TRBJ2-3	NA	TGTGCCAGCAGATCCGCCACTACTCCCACAGATACGCAGTATTTT	CASRSATTPTDTQYF
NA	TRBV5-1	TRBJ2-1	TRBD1	TGCGCCAGCAGCTGGGGACAGACCTCTACCTACAATGAGCAGTTCTTC	CASSWGQTSTYNEQFF
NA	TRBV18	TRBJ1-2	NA	TGTGCCAGCTCACCAGAGGGGACATTTTTAGCTGGCTACACCTTC	CASSPEGTFLAGYTF
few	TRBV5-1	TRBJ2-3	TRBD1	TGCGCCAGCAGCAAGGGGGCTGTCGCAGATACGCAGTATTTT	CASSKGAVADTQYF
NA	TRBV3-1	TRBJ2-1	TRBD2	TGTGCCAGCAGCCAAGGAGGGAAGCGGGAGGCGAGCAATGAGCAGTTCTTC	CASSQGGKREASNEQFF
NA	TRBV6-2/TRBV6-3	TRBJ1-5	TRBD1	TGTGCCAGCAGTCAAACCCTGAGGAGGGGGCTGATTAGCAATCAGCCCCAGCATTTT	CASSQTLRRGLISNQPQHF
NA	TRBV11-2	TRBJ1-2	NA	TGTGCCAGCAGCAAGGGACAAAACTATGGCTACACCTTC	CASSKGQNYGYTF
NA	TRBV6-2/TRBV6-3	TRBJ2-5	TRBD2	TGTGCCAGCAGTTCGGGGGGGAGTCGGCAAGAGACCCAGTACTTC	CASSSGGSRQETQYF
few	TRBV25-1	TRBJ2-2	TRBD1	TGTGCCAGCAGTGGGGGGACAGGGAACACCGGGGAGCTGTTTTTT	CASSGGTGNTGELFF
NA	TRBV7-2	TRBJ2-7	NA	TGTGCCAGCAGGCCGTTAAGCACCTCCTCCTACGAGCAGTACTTC	CASRPLSTSSYEQYF
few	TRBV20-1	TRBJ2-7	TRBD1	TGCAGTGCCGGCGTCGGGACAGCATCCTACGAGCAGTACTTC	CSAGVGTASYEQYF